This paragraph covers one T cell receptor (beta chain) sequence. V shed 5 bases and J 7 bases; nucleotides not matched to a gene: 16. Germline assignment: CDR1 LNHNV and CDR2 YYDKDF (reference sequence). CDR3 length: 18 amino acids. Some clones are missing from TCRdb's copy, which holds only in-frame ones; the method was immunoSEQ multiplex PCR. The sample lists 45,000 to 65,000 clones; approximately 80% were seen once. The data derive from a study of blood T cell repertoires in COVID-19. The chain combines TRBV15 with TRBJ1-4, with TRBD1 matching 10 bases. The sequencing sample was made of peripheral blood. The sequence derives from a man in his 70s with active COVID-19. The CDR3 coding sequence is TGTGCCACCAGCCCTGACAGGGGGCGCTTTACCGGTAGTGAAAAACTGTTTTTT. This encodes CATSPDRGRFTGSEKLFF.